This T cell receptor (beta chain) was sequenced during a study of T cells in Graves' hyperthyroidism and ophthalmopathy. This clonotype came up many times. Its antigen is currently unknown. This CDR3 has 14 residues. The trim removed 5 bases at V and 1 base at J, leaving 4 bases unmatched. The germline V gene encodes CDR1 DFQATT and CDR2 SNEGSKA (reference sequence). What was amplified from RNA transcripts were TCR beta CDR3 regions. Initially, a first-round RT-PCR of the TCR CDR3 employed the HTBI primer set. TCRdb re-derived calls from the multiplex PCR reads in MiXCR, one entry per CDR3 protein. The sample consists of some 180,000 distinct CDR3 sequences, 17% of them appearing once. Whole-study findings and limits: The blood repertoire included most of the expanded thyroid clonotypes above 0.001. Ophthalmopathy prediction by the model preceded onset by a median roughly 6 months.

This TCR derives from a woman between 45 and 65 years old with Graves' hyperthyroidism. Input material: blood. The rearrangement links TRBV20-1 to TRBJ2-7; 11 bases are shared with TRBD2. Here the CDR3 reads CSARLAGQSYEQYF. The CDR3, as DNA: TGCAGTGCTCGACTAGCGGGACAGTCCTACGAGCAGTACTTC.